This T cell receptor (beta chain) appears in the sequencing data of a study of radiotherapy plus CTLA-4 blockade in lung cancer. Whole-study context: Patients showed objective responses in about 20% of cases, and disease control was achieved by under 40%.

General study findings and limits: There was expansion of tumor-derived TCR clones in blood after radiotherapy plus ipilimumab. How blood T cell clones changed early, along with interferon-beta, reportedly forecast response best.

The V end was cut by 3 bases, the J end by 7 bases, with 12 bases between. This CDR3 has 13 amino acids. CDR1 and CDR2 from the germline V gene are SGHAT and FQNNGV. Alongside CTLA-4 blockade with ipilimumab, patients with chemo-refractory metastatic non-small-cell lung cancer received focal radiation. This clone has only a few counts. As yet, its antigen is unknown. The table came from immunoSEQ multiplex PCR; TCRdb's copy has only in-frame clones and leaves some out. The sample holds some 25,000 clones, about two thirds seen once. The V and J genes are TRBV11-2 and TRBJ1-1; D may be TRBD1 (5 bases). The sequences come from peripheral blood, collected from a patient treated with radiotherapy plus ipilimumab. This TCR was recovered from a human donor with non-small cell lung cancer whose response to radiotherapy plus ipilimumab could not be evaluated. The CDR3 protein is CASSLGRSNEAFF. CDR3 DNA sequence: TGTGCCAGCAGCTTGGGGCGCAGTAATGAAGCTTTCTTT.